The 23 T cell receptor beta chains below all came from one sample that was sequenced in a study of blood T cell repertoires in COVID-19. TCRdb's copy holds only in-frame clones and misses some; the assay was immunoSEQ multiplex PCR. The table lists a few hundred thousand clones, around nine tenths of them singletons. Material: peripheral blood. These receptors originate from a man aged 55 to 70 who had recovered from COVID-19.

A remark on this clone: The same CDR3 is also encoded by other DNA sequences in this sample. V is TRBV5-1 and J is TRBJ2-3; possible D gene TRBD2, 7 bases. The CDR3 length is 14 residues. Germline V lookup: CDR1 SGHRS, CDR2 YFSETQ. V shed 5 bases and J shed 2 bases, with 12 bases lying between them. The CDR3 here is CASSLGGATDTQYF. The CDR3 DNA reads as TGCGCCAGCAGTCTGGGGGGGGCCACAGATACGCAGTATTTT.

V gene TRBV7-2 combines with J gene TRBJ1-4; a possible D gene is TRBD1 (5 bases). With 0 bases removed from V and 5 bases from J, the gap between germline ends came to 13 bases. The V gene's germline CDR1 is SGHTA and CDR2 FQGNSA. The CDR3 consists of 16 residues. The CDR3 spells CASSLAPGGINEKLFF. CDR3 nucleotide sequence: TGTGCCAGCAGCTTAGCGCCGGGGGGGATCAATGAAAAACTGTTTTTT.

The V call is TRBV6-5, the J call TRBJ2-3, with 10 positions matching TRBD2. Trimming at V came to 4 bases and at J to 4 bases, leaving 2 bases not matched to a gene. Germline V lookup: CDR1 MNHEY, CDR2 SVGAGI. The CDR3 is made up of 14 amino acids. The CDR3 here is CASSSSGSSDTQYF. DNA of the CDR3: TGTGCCAGCAGTTCTAGCGGGAGCTCAGATACGCAGTATTTT.

The rearrangement joins TRBV25-1 to TRBJ2-7; 7 bases align to TRBD1. With V trimmed by 8 bases and J by 2 bases, 6 bases remained unmatched. This CDR3 is 13 amino acids long. Per the germline V gene, CDR1 is MGHDK and CDR2 is SYGVNS. The CDR3, as DNA: TGTGCCAGCGTAGGGGACAGTACCTACGAGCAGTACTTC. Amino acids: CASVGDSTYEQYF.

The V and J genes are TRBV30 and TRBJ1-6; 7 bases agree with TRBD1. CDR1 and CDR2 (germline): GTSNPN, SVGIG (reference sequence). The CDR3 covers 12 residues. V lost 8 bases and J lost 5; bases outside the gene matches: 3. The CDR3 DNA sequence: TGTGCCGGCGGGACAGATAATTCACCCCTCCACTTT. This translates into CAGGTDNSPLHF.

This clone was recorded a few times. The chain carries TRBV18 and TRBJ2-7, with TRBD1 matching 9 bases. Per the germline V gene, CDR1 is KGHSH and CDR2 is LQKENI. The CDR3 has 16 residues. Trimming took 6 bases from V and 3 from J; bases not matched to a gene: 12. The chain's CDR3 is CASSHQTGTGRYEQYF. The CDR3 DNA is TGTGCCAGCTCCCACCAAACCGGGACAGGGCGCTACGAGCAGTACTTC.

V usage is TRBV3-1 (or the pseudogene TRBV3-2) and J usage is TRBJ2-1, with 10 bases lining up with TRBD2. There are 17 residues in the CDR3. Germline V CDR1 and CDR2: LGHDT, YNNKEL (reference sequence). Unmatched junction bases numbered 10, after V lost 4 bases and J lost 4 bases. The CDR3 DNA is TGTGCCAGCAGCCGCCAGGGACCTAGCGGGAGTTACAATGAGCAGTTCTTC. It codes for CASSRQGPSGSYNEQFF.

The rearrangement uses TRBV3-1 (or the pseudogene TRBV3-2) and TRBJ1-2; the D is unclear. The V end was cut by 2 bases, the J end by 4 bases, with 14 bases between. The CDR3 sequence is 15 residues long. The V gene's germline CDR1 is LGHDT and CDR2 YNNKEL (reference sequence). This CDR3 is CASSQLPERGYGYTF. CDR3 nucleotides: TGTGCCAGCAGCCAACTTCCGGAACGGGGCTATGGCTACACCTTC.

This chain joins TRBV5-1 and TRBJ1-2; the match to TRBD1 covers 9 bases. There are 13 residues in the CDR3. Losses at the gene ends were 7 bases for V and 4 bases for J; bases not matched to a gene: 5. Germline lookup yields CDR1 SGHRS and CDR2 YFSETQ. CDR3 coding DNA: TGCGCCAGCGGGGGACAGGGACTCTATGGCTACACCTTC. Its translation: CASGGQGLYGYTF. The full variable domain, with the rest looked up from reference TRBV5-1 and TRBJ1-2, is KAGVTQTPRYLIKTRGQQVTLSCSPISGHRSVSWYQQTPGQGLQFLFEYFSETQRNKGNFPGRFSGRQFSNSRSEMNVSTLELGDSALYLCASGGQGLYGYTFGSGTRLTVV.

The rearrangement uses TRBV5-4 and TRBJ1-4, with no clear D. This CDR3 has 13 residues. V lost 2 bases and J lost 7, with 9 bases in between. Per the germline V gene, CDR1 is SGHNT and CDR2 is YYREEE (reference sequence). CDR3 loop: CASSFMGSEKLFF. The CDR3 DNA reads as TGTGCCAGCAGCTTTATGGGCTCTGAAAAACTGTTTTTT.

V is TRBV7-2 and J is TRBJ1-2, with 10 bases aligning to TRBD1. Germline V gene data show CDR1 as SGHTA and CDR2 as FQGNSA. V lost 2 bases and J lost 6; bases outside the gene matches: 6. This CDR3 has 15 residues. CDR3: CASSLNAGTGDGYTF. The CDR3 DNA reads TGTGCCAGCAGCTTAAATGCTGGGACAGGGGATGGCTACACCTTC.

The DNA of the CDR3 is TGTGCCAGCAGCTTAATATATTCACCCCTCCACTTT. Translated: CASSLIYSPLHF. The chain links TRBV7-8 to TRBJ1-6; D gene uncertain. Germline V gene lookup returns CDR1 SGHVS and CDR2 FQNEAQ. The CDR3 covers 12 residues. The germline V and J ends were trimmed by 2 bases and 8 bases, with 4 bases remaining between them.

For this clone: Other nucleotide sequences in the sample specify the same CDR3. CDR3 amino acids: CASSYSSGLETQYF. DNA of the CDR3: TGTGCCAGCAGTTACTCATCAGGTTTAGAGACCCAGTACTTC. The J gene is TRBJ2-5, the V gene TRBV6-6, with D hard to call. Germline CDR1 is MNHNY and CDR2 is SVGAGI (reference sequence). Deletions cut 0 bases from V and 4 bases from J, with 9 bases between. The CDR3 totals 14 residues.

The chain has TRBV9 and TRBJ2-7; the match to TRBD2 covers 13 bases. CDR1 is SGDLS, CDR2 YYNGEE, per germline. The V gene end was trimmed by 0 bases and the J gene end by 3 bases; junction bases not matched to a gene: 3. The CDR3 runs to 16 residues. DNA for the CDR3: TGTGCCAGCAGCGTAGGGACTAGCGGGGGCCTCTACGAGCAGTACTTC. Translation gives CASSVGTSGGLYEQYF.

V is TRBV30 and J is TRBJ1-5, with D unresolved. CDR3 length: 13 amino acids. The V and J ends lost 1 base and 5 bases respectively, with 9 bases between them. CDR1 and CDR2 (germline): GTSNPN, SVGIG (reference sequence). The CDR3 nucleotides are TGTGCCTGGAGTGCCTCCTTTGATCAGCCCCAGCATTTT. Amino acids: CAWSASFDQPQHF.

V gene TRBV15 combines with J gene TRBJ1-5; D perhaps matches TRBD1 (5 bases). This CDR3 region has 16 residues. The V end lost 3 bases, the J end lost 1 base, and 13 bases lay between the germline ends. The germline CDR1 and CDR2 sequences are LNHNV and YYDKDF (reference sequence). CDR3 sequence: CATSSQARGSNQPQHF. The CDR3 nucleotides are TGTGCCACCAGCAGCCAGGCTAGGGGAAGCAATCAGCCCCAGCATTTT.

The chain links TRBV21-1 to TRBJ2-1; no DNA check was done on the table's D call, TRBD1. TRBV21-1 is a pseudogene. This CDR3 has 15 amino acids. CDR3 coding DNA: TGTGCCAGCAGCAGGGACAGGGGGTCCTACAATGAGCAGTTCTTC. As protein: CASSRDRGSYNEQFF.

The J gene is TRBJ2-5, the V gene TRBV29-1; 12 nucleotides line up with TRBD2. The germline V gene has CDR1 SQVTM and CDR2 ANQGSEA. Trimming at V came to 7 bases and at J to 8 bases, leaving 11 bases not matched to a gene. The CDR3 totals 14 residues. This chain's CDR3 is CSAWTSGAVETQYF. CDR3 DNA: TGCAGCGCTTGGACTAGCGGGGCCGTAGAAACCCAGTACTTC.

The chain employs TRBV2 and TRBJ2-3, with TRBD2 as a possible D gene (5 bases). CDR1 is SNHLY, CDR2 FYNNEI, per germline. This CDR3 contains 14 residues. The V end lost 6 bases, the J end lost 0 bases, and 10 bases lay between the germline ends. In DNA form, the CDR3 reads TGTGCCAGCAGCGTCGGGATGAGCACAGATACGCAGTATTTT. This codes for CASSVGMSTDTQYF.

The CDR3 DNA reads TGTGCCAGCAGTGAACAGATTCCACAAGAGACCCAGTACTTC. Translated: CASSEQIPQETQYF. The rearrangement links TRBV2 to TRBJ2-5; no clear D gene. This CDR3 is 14 amino acids long. Germline V gene lookup returns CDR1 SNHLY and CDR2 FYNNEI. Trimming left V 2 bases short and J 2 bases short, with 9 bases between.

The table lists this clone with a count of one. The chain links TRBV2 to TRBJ1-5, with 7 positions matching TRBD1. The CDR3 covers 16 residues. Losses at the gene ends were 5 bases for V and 0 bases for J; bases not matched to a gene: 7. Per germline, CDR1 SNHLY and CDR2 FYNNEI. CDR3 in amino acids: CASSSGTAYSNQPQHF. CDR3 in DNA: TGTGCCAGCAGTTCTGGGACAGCTTATAGCAATCAGCCCCAGCATTTT. The full variable domain, its missing parts supplied by reference TRBV2 and TRBJ1-5, is EPEVTQTPSHQVTQMGQEVILRCVPISNHLYFYWYRQILGQKVEFLVSFYNNEISEKSEIFDDQFSVERPDGSNFTLKIRSTKLEDSAMYFCASSSGTAYSNQPQHFGDGTRLSIL.

The CDR3, as DNA: TGCAGCGGTAGCGGGGCGGCTGAGGAAGGCTACACCTTC. It encodes CSGSGAAEEGYTF. V and J are TRBV29-1 and TRBJ1-2; D may be TRBD1 (5 bases). The CDR3 consists of 13 residues. Trimming took off 7 bases at V and 8 bases at J, with 20 bases between the two ends. The germline CDR1 and CDR2 sequences are SQVTM and ANQGSEA.

The CDR3: CASSLAGVSGANVLTF. The CDR3 DNA reads as TGCGCCAGCAGCTTGGCGGGAGTATCAGGGGCCAACGTCCTGACTTTC. The V gene is TRBV5-1, the J gene TRBJ2-6; weak D call: TRBD2 (6 bases). The CDR3 is 16 residues long. With 0 bases removed from V and 4 bases from J, the gap between germline ends came to 11 bases. Per germline, CDR1 SGHRS and CDR2 YFSETQ.